The source of this T cell receptor (beta chain) is a study of cytomegalovirus exposure and HLA in healthy donors. In nominal health when sampled, donors likely had unrecorded immune exposures nonetheless. The PCR was carried out with 60 Vbeta primers and 13 Jbeta primers. Generated by immunoSEQ multiplex PCR, the TCRdb table keeps only in-frame clones and is missing some. The data contain roughly 130,000 clones, roughly 70% of them singletons. The CDR3 spans 18 residues. Germline CDR1 reads SSHAT; CDR2 reads FNYEAQ (reference sequence). On this clone itself: A read error may produce the germline difference seen at one junction end.

The specimen was PBMCs. The J gene is TRBJ2-1, the V gene TRBV7-7; 9 bases agree with TRBD2. The source of this sequence is a woman in her thirties or forties in good health and CMV-seropositive. CDR3 protein: CASSSLAGGKASYNEQFF. In nucleotides, the CDR3 is TGTGCTAGCAGCTCACTAGCGGGTGGGAAAGCCTCCTACAATGAGCAGTTCTTC. Full variable domain (outside the CDR3, taken from reference TRBV7-7 and TRBJ2-1): GAGVSQSPRYKVTKRGQDVTLRCDPISSHATLYWYQQALGQGPEFLTYFNYEAQPDKSGLPSDRFSAERPEGSISTLTIQRTEQRDSAMYRCASSSLAGGKASYNEQFFGPGTRLTVL.